This T cell receptor beta chain was documented in a study of early T cells in non-severe SARS-CoV-2 infection. The wider study: The sequenced material was bulk RNA from unsorted whole blood, and its chains were unpaired.

Ten or more counts support this clonotype. No antigen is known for it. The TCR library protocol was used to attach unique molecular identifiers. These identifiers were attached to individual cDNA molecules. TCRdb fed the 5' RACE reads into MiXCR, producing one record per CDR3 protein. The data contain 40,000 to 50,000 distinct CDR3 sequences, approximately 13% of them singletons. CDR1 is MGHRA and CDR2 is YSYEKL in the germline V gene. Trimming shortened V by 1 base and J by 4 bases, and 11 bases separated the two germline ends. CDR3 length equals 14 residues. Notes on the study in general: Anti-spike CD8 specificities were favored by VDJdb matching, whose results missed private and CD4 specificities.

This TCR was sampled from an adult who was a healthcare worker with PCR-confirmed SARS-CoV-2 infection or an uninfected control (not recorded which). The sample consisted of whole blood. This chain links TRBV4-1 with TRBJ2-7; possible D gene TRBD2, 5 bases. The CDR3 protein is CASSQVREGYEQYF. CDR3 in DNA: TGCGCCAGCAGCCAAGTTCGGGAAGGATACGAGCAGTACTTC.